The T cell receptor beta chain under discussion was sequenced for a study of T cells after yellow fever vaccination. V lost 7 bases, J lost 0 bases, and 18 bases lay in between. Germline V gene sequence: CDR1 SGHTA, CDR2 FQGNSA. This CDR3 contains 16 residues. TCRdb reanalysed the 5' RACE reads using MiXCR and keeps one entry per CDR3 protein. The table lists just under 600,000 distinct CDR3 sequences, less than 15% of them singletons. The chain joins TRBV7-2 to TRBJ1-2, with D possibly TRBD1 on 5 matching bases. This receptor was identified in a man aged 30 to 39 who received the YFV17D yellow fever vaccine. The specimen comprised PBMCs, sampled on the day of the yellow fever booster vaccination. In DNA form, the CDR3 reads TGTGCCAGCAACCTTAACGGGGGGACCGCTAACTATGGCTACACCTTC. As protein: CASNLNGGTANYGYTF.